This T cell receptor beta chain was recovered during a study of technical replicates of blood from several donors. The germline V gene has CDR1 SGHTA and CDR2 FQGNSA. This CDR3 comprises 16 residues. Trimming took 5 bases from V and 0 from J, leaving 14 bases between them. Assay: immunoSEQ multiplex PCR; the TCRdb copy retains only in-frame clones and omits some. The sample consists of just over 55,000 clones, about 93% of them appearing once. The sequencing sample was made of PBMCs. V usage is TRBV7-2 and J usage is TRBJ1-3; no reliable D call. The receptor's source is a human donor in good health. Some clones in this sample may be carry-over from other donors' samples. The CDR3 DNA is TGTGCCAGCAGCCCCCATACCCCGAGCTCTGGAAACACCATATATTTT. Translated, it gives CASSPHTPSSGNTIYF.